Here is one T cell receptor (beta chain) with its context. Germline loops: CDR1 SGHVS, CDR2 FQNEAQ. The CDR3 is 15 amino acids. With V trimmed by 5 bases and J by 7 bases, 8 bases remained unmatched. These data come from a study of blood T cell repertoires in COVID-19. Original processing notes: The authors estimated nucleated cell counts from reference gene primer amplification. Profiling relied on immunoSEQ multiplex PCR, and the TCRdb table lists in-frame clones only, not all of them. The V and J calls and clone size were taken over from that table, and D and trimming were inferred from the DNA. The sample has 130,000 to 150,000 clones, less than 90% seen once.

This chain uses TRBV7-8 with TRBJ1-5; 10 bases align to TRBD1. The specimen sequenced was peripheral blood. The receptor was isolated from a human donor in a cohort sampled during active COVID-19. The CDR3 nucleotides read TGTGCCAGCAGCCTGAGACAGGGGGCCGGGCAGCCCCAGCATTTT. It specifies CASSLRQGAGQPQHF.